The 23 T cell receptor beta chains below were found in one sample sequenced in a study of T cells in Graves' hyperthyroidism and ophthalmopathy. Authors of the study amplified TCR beta CDR3 regions from RNA transcripts. Using the HTBI primer set, a first-round RT-PCR was run on the TCR CDR3. TCRdb reprocessed the multiplex PCR reads via MiXCR and lists one record per CDR3 protein. The table records roughly 570,000 distinct CDR3 sequences, about a sixth of them present only once. Sequenced: blood. The receptor set was obtained from a woman younger than 45 with Graves' hyperthyroidism.

The chain has TRBV20-1 and TRBJ2-7; TRBD2 might be the D (6 bases). The CDR3 consists of 13 residues. Germline V gives CDR1 DFQATT, CDR2 SNEGSKA (reference sequence). Trimming stripped 6 bases from V and 1 base from J, with 13 bases between. The CDR3 protein is CSAGTGKSYEQYF. CDR3 nucleotides: TGCAGTGCAGGGACTGGAAAGTCCTACGAGCAGTACTTC.

CDR3: CASSPRNDGLAGAYTGELFF. The CDR3 DNA sequence: TGTGCCAGCAGCCCCCGGAACGATGGGCTAGCGGGAGCTTACACCGGGGAGCTGTTTTTT. The chain is built from TRBV3-1 and TRBJ2-2; TRBD2 agrees at 10 bases. Germline V gene data show CDR1 as LGHDT and CDR2 as YNNKEL (reference sequence). The CDR3 runs 20 residues. The V segment lost 4 bases and the J segment 3 bases; nucleotides outside the gene matches: 17. Using reference TRBV3-1 and TRBJ2-2 for the parts outside the CDR3, the full variable domain is DTAVSQTPKYLVTQMGNDKSIKCEQNLGHDTMYWYKQDSKKFLKIMFSYNNKELIINETVPNRFSPKSPDKAHLNLHINSLELGDSAVYFCASSPRNDGLAGAYTGELFFGEGSRLTVL.

In nucleotides, the CDR3 is TGTGCCAGTAGTATCCAGGGTACACCCCGGACCCAGTACTTC. As protein: CASSIQGTPRTQYF. This chain uses TRBV19 with TRBJ2-5; D is perhaps TRBD1 (5 bases). The CDR3 loop spans 14 amino acids. The germline V gene encodes CDR1 LNHDA and CDR2 SQIVND (reference sequence). Trimming stripped 3 bases from V and 7 bases from J, with 15 bases between.

This clonotype was observed a few times. The CDR3 DNA follows: TGTGCCAGCAGGCTAGGAGGATCCTACGAGCAGTACTTC. The encoded protein is CASRLGGSYEQYF. The gene calls are TRBV6-1 and TRBJ2-7; a weak D match, TRBD2 (5 bases). Trimming took off 6 bases at V and 1 base at J, with 10 bases between the two ends. There are 13 residues in the CDR3. Germline-derived CDR1 and CDR2 are MNHNS and SASEGT.

This clonotype turned up a few times. This could be a read error, since a much larger clone is one nucleotide away. The genes are TRBV18 and TRBJ2-7; 9 positions match TRBD1. The CDR3 loop spans 14 amino acids. Germline V gives CDR1 KGHSH, CDR2 LQKENI. In DNA form, the CDR3 reads TGTGCCGGCTCTCCACGGGACAGGGTCGGCGAGCAGTACTTC. It is translated as CAGSPRDRVGEQYF.

This clonotype was observed at least ten times. The V gene is TRBV7-9, the J gene TRBJ1-1; D is perhaps TRBD1 (6 bases). V lost 3 bases to trimming and J lost 0 bases, with 14 bases between them. Germline CDR1 and CDR2: SEHNR and FQNEAQ (reference sequence). This CDR3 has 16 amino acids. Written as DNA, the CDR3 is TGTGCCAGCAGCTTCCCCCAGGACAGTTTGAACACTGAAGCTTTCTTT. Protein product: CASSFPQDSLNTEAFF.

This clonotype was seen repeatedly, ten times or more. The chain couples TRBV5-1 to TRBJ2-3; D assignment may be TRBD1 or TRBD2 (6 bases each). Looked up from germline, CDR1 is SGHRS and CDR2 is YFSETQ. V shed 1 base and J shed 2 bases, with 8 bases lying between them. The CDR3 is 14 residues long. CDR3 amino acids: CASSLRGDTDTQYF. CDR3 DNA: TGCGCCAGCAGCTTGAGGGGGGACACAGATACGCAGTATTTT.

In regard to this clonotype: Being one base from a much bigger clone, this may be a read error. V and J are TRBV28 and TRBJ2-1; 7 bases line up with TRBD2. Germline CDR1 is MDHEN and CDR2 is SYDVKM. The length of the CDR3 is 16 residues. DNA for the CDR3: TGTGCCAGCAGTTTATACCTAGCGGAACCTTACAATGGGCAGTTCTTC. Its translation: CASSLYLAEPYNGQFF.

V is TRBV20-1 and J is TRBJ2-7; a weak D match, TRBD2 (6 bases). V lost 0 bases and J lost 0, with 21 bases in between. This CDR3 spans 18 amino acids. The germline CDR1 and CDR2 sequences are DFQATT and SNEGSKA (reference sequence). The CDR3 sequence: CSARDKVGSGVFSYEQYF. The CDR3 DNA is TGCAGTGCTAGAGATAAAGTTGGTAGCGGAGTCTTCTCCTACGAGCAGTACTTC.

With regard to this clonotype: One end of the junction fails to match germline, which may point to a read error. The J gene is TRBJ2-7, the V gene TRBV3-1; no firm D call. The CDR3 has 14 amino acids. Germline loops: CDR1 LGHDT, CDR2 YNNKEL (reference sequence). The CDR3 DNA is TGTGCCAGCAGCCGACCGGGCAATAACTACGGGCAGTACTTC. Encoded protein: CASSRPGNNYGQYF.

This clonotype was counted many times. The chain links TRBV20-1 to TRBJ2-7; D may be TRBD2 (6 bases). The CDR3 covers 16 residues. The V and J ends lost 3 bases and 4 bases respectively, with 22 bases between them. Germline V gene lookup returns CDR1 DFQATT and CDR2 SNEGSKA (reference sequence). This CDR3 reads CSASGSNLGDSYEQYF. The CDR3 DNA sequence: TGCAGTGCTAGCGGGAGCAACCTCGGCGACTCTTACGAGCAGTACTTC.

On this clonotype: A much larger clone lies a single base off, so this may be a read error. V gene TRBV11-3 combines with J gene TRBJ2-1; D ambiguous. Trimming pared 4 bases from V and 2 bases from J, leaving 18 bases between. Germline values: CDR1 SGHNT, CDR2 YENEEA. This CDR3 has 17 amino acids. CDR3 DNA: TGTGCCAGCAGCTCCCGGGCCGCGGATAGCACCTACAATGAGCAGTTCTTC. It specifies CASSSRAADSTYNEQFF.

This clonotype came up a few times. The V call is TRBV4-2, the J call TRBJ2-7, with D perhaps TRBD2 (5 bases). This CDR3 has 13 residues. The germline V and J ends were trimmed by 2 bases and 2 bases, with 7 bases remaining between them. Germline V gives CDR1 LGHNA, CDR2 YNFKEQ. The CDR3, as DNA: TGTGCCAGCAGCCAACAGGAGGCCTACGAGCAGTACTTC. Translating gives CASSQQEAYEQYF.

CDR3 residues: CASSFSAASNYGYTF. In nucleotides, the CDR3 is TGTGCCAGCAGTTTCAGCGCTGCCTCTAACTATGGCTACACCTTC. V usage is TRBV28 and J usage is TRBJ1-2, with D unresolved. The V gene's germline CDR1 is MDHEN and CDR2 SYDVKM. The CDR3 consists of 15 residues. V was trimmed by 3 bases and J by 0 bases, leaving 11 bases between them.

The J gene is TRBJ2-3, the V gene TRBV4-3, with D perhaps assigned TRBD1 or TRBD2 (5 bases each). Germline V lookup: CDR1 LGHNA, CDR2 YSLEER. Trimming removed 4 bases at V and 2 bases at J, with 16 bases between. The CDR3 totals 16 residues. CDR3 protein: CASSLGTATSTDTQYF. As DNA, the CDR3 is TGCGCCAGCAGCCTCGGGACGGCCACTTCCACAGATACGCAGTATTTT.

This clonotype has only a few counts. As DNA, the CDR3 is TGTGCCAGCAGTTTGGACCCCCGGGGGGGGCCCCAGCATTTT. It is translated as CASSLDPRGGPQHF. The chain has TRBV12-3 or TRBV12-4 and TRBJ1-5; possible D gene TRBD1, 5 bases. Trimming stripped 3 bases from V and 9 bases from J, with 15 bases between. The CDR3 length is 14 residues.

The table lists this clonotype with many counts. The V and J genes are TRBV20-1 and TRBJ2-7; no definite D call. V shed 4 bases and J shed 0 bases, with 7 bases lying between them. Germline-derived CDR1 and CDR2 are DFQATT and SNEGSKA (reference sequence). This CDR3 comprises 12 residues. CDR3 sequence reads: CSATDGSYEQYF. Here the CDR3 DNA reads TGCAGTGCTACTGACGGCTCCTACGAGCAGTACTTC.

This clonotype came up a few times. This chain joins TRBV28 and TRBJ1-2; the D gene is possibly TRBD1 (5 bases). The CDR3 spans 14 residues. Deletions cut 4 bases from V and 0 bases from J, with 9 bases between. Germline V gene lookup returns CDR1 MDHEN and CDR2 SYDVKM. CDR3 DNA sequence: TGTGCCAGCAGTTCTTCAGGGTCTAACTATGGCTACACCTTC. Its protein product is CASSSSGSNYGYTF.

There are many counts of this clonotype. V usage is TRBV6-6 and J usage is TRBJ2-2, with 7 nucleotides matching TRBD2. The V gene's germline CDR1 is MNHNY and CDR2 SVGAGI (reference sequence). CDR3 length: 19 residues. Unmatched junction bases numbered 10, after V lost 0 bases and J lost 0 bases. For the CDR3, the DNA is TGTGCCAGCAGTTACTCCCTCCGACTAGCTGATACGAACACCGGGGAGCTGTTTTTT. The encoded protein is CASSYSLRLADTNTGELFF.

The V gene is TRBV14, the J gene TRBJ1-2; weak D call: TRBD1 (5 bases). There are 15 residues in the CDR3. V was trimmed by 3 bases and J by 1 base, leaving 12 bases between them. The germline CDR1 and CDR2 sequences are SGHDN and FVKESK. The CDR3 spells CASSHLQDVNYGYTF. The CDR3 DNA sequence: TGTGCCAGCAGCCACCTACAGGACGTTAACTATGGCTACACCTTC.

This clonotype showed up many times. The chain combines TRBV6-6 with TRBJ1-1, with D unresolved. Trimming took off 0 bases at V and 1 base at J, with 6 bases between the two ends. This CDR3 spans 14 amino acids. Germline V lookup: CDR1 MNHNY, CDR2 SVGAGI (reference sequence). The CDR3 bases are TGTGCCAGCAGTTACTCGAGTACGAACACTGAAGCTTTCTTT. Translated: CASSYSSTNTEAFF.

The chain combines TRBV29-1 with TRBJ1-1; a weak D match, TRBD1 (6 bases). In germline, CDR1 is SQVTM, CDR2 ANQGSEA. The CDR3 contains 13 residues. Trimming cost V 7 bases and J 5 bases, with 17 bases left between them. CDR3 coding DNA: TGCAGCGCCGCTCAGGGGCAGGTGACTGAAGCTTTCTTT. Translation: CSAAQGQVTEAFF.

The chain recombines TRBV12-5 with TRBJ2-2, with no clear D. The V gene lost 0 bases and the J gene lost 1 base, with 6 bases spanning the gap. CDR3 size: 15 residues. Germline lookup yields CDR1 LGHNT and CDR2 FRNRAP. The CDR3 nucleotides read TGTGCTAGTGGTTTGGTACTCCAGAACACCGGGGAGCTGTTTTTT. The encoded protein is CASGLVLQNTGELFF. Based on the CDR3 plus reference TRBV12-5 and TRBJ2-2, the full variable domain is DARVTQTPRHKVTEMGQEVTMRCQPILGHNTVFWYRQTMMQGLELLAYFRNRAPLDDSGMPKDRFSAEMPDATLATLKIQPSEPRDSAVYFCASGLVLQNTGELFFGEGSRLTVL.